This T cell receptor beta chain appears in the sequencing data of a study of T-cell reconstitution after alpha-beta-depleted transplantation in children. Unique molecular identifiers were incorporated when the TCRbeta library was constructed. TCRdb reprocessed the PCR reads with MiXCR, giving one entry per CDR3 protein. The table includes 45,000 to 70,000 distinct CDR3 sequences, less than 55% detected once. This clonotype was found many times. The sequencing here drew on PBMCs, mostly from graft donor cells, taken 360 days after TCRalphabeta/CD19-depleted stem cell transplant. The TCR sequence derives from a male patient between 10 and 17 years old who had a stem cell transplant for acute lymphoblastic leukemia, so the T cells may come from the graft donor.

The CDR3 region is CASSLSRYEQFF. CDR3 nucleotides: TGTGCCAGCAGTTTAAGTCGATATGAGCAGTTCTTC. This chain links TRBV12-3 or TRBV12-4 with TRBJ2-1; D unresolved. The CDR3 is made up of 12 amino acids. V lost 2 bases to trimming and J lost 8 bases, with 7 bases between them.